Shown below are 28 T cell receptor beta chains from a single sample sequenced in a study of shared clonotypes between healthy human individuals. Assay used: immunoSEQ multiplex PCR; TCRdb lists only in-frame clones, some missing. The sample has some 1.5 million clones, over 95% seen once. Sample: naive CD4+ T cells sorted from blood. The subset denotes: CD45RA+ positively selected. These receptors all come from a man aged 25-40 years in good health.

The V call is TRBV10-2, the J call TRBJ1-2, with TRBD1 matching over 7 bases. V lost 6 bases and J lost 4; bases outside the gene matches: 11. CDR1 and CDR2 from the germline V gene are WSHSY and SAAADI. This CDR3 is 15 amino acids long. The CDR3: CASRVQGVEGYGYTF. The DNA of the CDR3 is TGCGCCAGCAGGGTCCAGGGGGTCGAAGGCTATGGCTACACCTTC.

The chain employs TRBV29-1 and TRBJ1-1; no clear D gene. Germline CDR1 and CDR2: SQVTM and ANQGSEA. This CDR3 has 12 residues. Trimming cost V 4 bases and J 1 base, with 7 bases left between them. This CDR3 is CSVARGNTEAFF. CDR3 in DNA: TGCAGCGTTGCCCGGGGGAACACTGAAGCTTTCTTT.

Worth noting for this clone: In the same sample, other DNA sequences code for this CDR3. The chain recombines TRBV9 with TRBJ2-3, with 10 bases matching TRBD2. This CDR3 has 15 amino acids. V lost 2 bases to trimming and J lost 2 bases; unmatched junction nucleotides: 2. CDR1 SGDLS and CDR2 YYNGEE come from the germline V gene. The CDR3 bases are TGTGCCAGCAGCGTGGGACTAGCGAACACAGATACGCAGTATTTT. It specifies CASSVGLANTDTQYF.

The gene calls are TRBV6-6 and TRBJ2-7; D is uncertain. The CDR3 sequence is 13 residues long. Germline V lookup: CDR1 MNHNY, CDR2 SVGAGI (reference sequence). V was trimmed by 8 bases and J by 0 bases, leaving 11 bases between them. The CDR3 coding sequence is TGTGCCAGCCGAGCCTTGGGCTCCTACGAGCAGTACTTC. This encodes CASRALGSYEQYF.

The chain recombines TRBV7-9 with TRBJ1-1; D unresolved. V was cut by 2 bases and J by 1 base, with 17 bases left in between. The CDR3 length is 17 residues. Germline values: CDR1 SEHNR, CDR2 FQNEAQ (reference sequence). CDR3 region: CASSLRKSKGPNTEAFF. Here the CDR3 DNA reads TGTGCCAGCAGCTTACGGAAGTCGAAAGGGCCGAACACTGAAGCTTTCTTT.

The CDR3 is CASSLPPQGTDTQYF. The DNA for the CDR3 is TGTGCCAGCAGCTTACCCCCTCAGGGAACAGATACGCAGTATTTT. The rearrangement uses TRBV5-4 and TRBJ2-3; maybe TRBD1 (5 bases). CDR1 and CDR2 from the germline V gene are SGHNT and YYREEE (reference sequence). V gave up 2 bases and J gave up 3 bases, with 13 bases separating them. This CDR3 has 15 residues.

The V and J genes are TRBV28 and TRBJ1-4; D is possibly TRBD1 (6 bases). Germline lookup yields CDR1 MDHEN and CDR2 SYDVKM. The length of the CDR3 is 15 residues. V was clipped by 8 bases and J by 0 bases, with 13 bases between them. The CDR3 DNA follows: TGTGCCAGCTGGGGGCAGGAAACAACTAATGAAAAACTGTTTTTT. Encoded protein: CASWGQETTNEKLFF.

V gene TRBV18 combines with J gene TRBJ2-7; no definite D call. Looked up from germline, CDR1 is KGHSH and CDR2 is LQKENI. The CDR3 covers 13 residues. V lost 4 bases to trimming and J lost 0 bases, with 7 bases between them. The CDR3 sequence: CASSLYSSYEQYF. The CDR3 DNA reads as TGTGCCAGCTCACTTTATAGCTCCTACGAGCAGTACTTC.

This rearrangement joins TRBV2 to TRBJ2-2; no clear D. Germline-derived CDR1 and CDR2 are SNHLY and FYNNEI. The CDR3 is 15 amino acids. V lost 7 bases and J 2 bases, leaving 14 bases between the germline ends. CDR3 in DNA: TGTGCCAGCAAACTTACTACAGTTAACACCGGGGAGCTGTTTTTT. This gives the protein CASKLTTVNTGELFF.

This chain uses TRBV11-2 with TRBJ2-2, with 9 nucleotides matching TRBD1. The CDR3 sequence is 14 residues long. Unmatched junction bases numbered 2, after V lost 5 bases and J lost 4 bases. The germline V gene encodes CDR1 SGHAT and CDR2 FQNNGV. The CDR3 region has the DNA TGTGCCAGCAGCCAGACAGGGGGCACCGGGGAGCTGTTTTTT. Translated: CASSQTGGTGELFF.

This chain links TRBV10-3 with TRBJ2-5, with 7 bases lining up with TRBD1. The CDR3 is 17 amino acids. J gave up 5 bases and V 0 bases, and 12 bases lay outside the gene matches. CDR1 and CDR2 (germline): ENHRY, SYGVKD. The CDR3 spells CAISESVGWQGEETQYF. The CDR3 coding sequence is TGTGCCATCAGTGAGTCGGTTGGGTGGCAGGGGGAGGAGACCCAGTACTTC.

This rearrangement joins TRBV7-8 to TRBJ2-3, with 14 bases identical to TRBD2. This CDR3 is 16 amino acids long. Germline loops: CDR1 SGHVS, CDR2 FQNEAQ. J gave up 4 bases and V 5 bases, and 5 bases lay outside the gene matches. In nucleotides, the CDR3 is TGTGCCAGCAGCCGGCCGGGACTAGCGGGAGCAGATACGCAGTATTTT. Translating it yields CASSRPGLAGADTQYF.

V usage is TRBV15 and J usage is TRBJ1-1; 7 bases are a match to TRBD1. The CDR3 totals 14 residues. Trimming cost V 0 bases and J 4 bases; bases outside gene matches: 2. Per the germline V gene, CDR1 is LNHNV and CDR2 is YYDKDF (reference sequence). In DNA form, the CDR3 reads TGTGCCACCAGCAGAGACAGGGGGGGCACTGAAGCTTTCTTT. Translation: CATSRDRGGTEAFF.

The chain combines TRBV7-2 with TRBJ2-3, with D perhaps matching TRBD1 or TRBD2 (5 bases each). The V and J ends lost 4 bases and 4 bases respectively, with 21 bases between them. The CDR3 has 17 residues. CDR1 SGHTA and CDR2 FQGNSA come from the germline V gene. The CDR3 region has the DNA TGTGCCAGCAGCTCCCTAGTCTGGAGAGGGGCGGCAGATACGCAGTATTTT. Its translation: CASSSLVWRGAADTQYF.

A note on this clone: This CDR3 is also generated by other DNA sequences in the sample. This rearrangement joins TRBV28 to TRBJ1-2; 7 bases match TRBD1. The CDR3 sequence is 13 residues long. CDR1 is MDHEN and CDR2 is SYDVKM in the germline V gene. J was trimmed by 5 bases and V by 6 bases; bases with no gene match: 6. The CDR3 loop reads CASRLPGQYGYTF. The CDR3 DNA sequence: TGTGCCAGCAGACTCCCGGGACAGTATGGCTACACCTTC.

This chain's CDR3 is CASSRWDRSNTGELFF. The CDR3 coding sequence is TGTGCCAGCAGTAGGTGGGACAGATCGAACACCGGGGAGCTGTTTTTT. The V gene is TRBV2, the J gene TRBJ2-2, with 7 bases fitting TRBD1. After removal of 5 bases from V and 0 bases from J, the junction contained 6 bases not matched to a gene. The germline gives CDR1 SNHLY, CDR2 FYNNEI. This CDR3 has 16 amino acids.

The chain joins TRBV5-5 to TRBJ2-7, with a tentative D call TRBD1 (6 bases). The CDR3 totals 15 residues. Germline V lookup: CDR1 SGHKS, CDR2 YYEKEE (reference sequence). V shed 7 bases and J shed 2 bases, with 19 bases lying between them. The CDR3 sequence: CASASGAVSTYEQYF. CDR3 DNA sequence: TGTGCCAGCGCTTCAGGGGCGGTGTCGACCTACGAGCAGTACTTC. Variable domain in full (rest from reference TRBV5-5 and TRBJ2-7): DAGVTQSPTHLIKTRGQQVTLRCSPISGHKSVSWYQQVLGQGPQFIFQYYEKEERGRGNFPDRFSARQFPNYSSELNVNALLLGDSALYLCASASGAVSTYEQYFGPGTRLTVT.

V is TRBV28 and J is TRBJ1-5; D gene unclear. The germline V gene has CDR1 MDHEN and CDR2 SYDVKM. This CDR3 is built from 18 residues. The V end lost 2 bases, the J end lost 5 bases, and 22 bases lay between the germline ends. CDR3 loop: CASSLGYASPSWDQPQHF. Here the CDR3 DNA reads TGTGCCAGCAGTTTAGGGTATGCGAGCCCAAGTTGGGATCAGCCCCAGCATTTT.

The rearrangement links TRBV27 to TRBJ2-2, with D possibly matching TRBD1 (6 bases). The V end lost 6 bases, the J end lost 0 bases, and 11 bases lay between the germline ends. This CDR3 has 15 residues. Germline V CDR1 and CDR2: MNHEY, SMNVEV (reference sequence). The CDR3 DNA follows: TGTGCCAGCAGCTCCAGGACAGCGAACACCGGGGAGCTGTTTTTT. Its translation: CASSSRTANTGELFF.

This clone occurred a few times. In DNA form, the CDR3 reads TGCAGCGTTGGTTGGACAAGCTACGAGCAGTACTTC. Amino acids: CSVGWTSYEQYF. The chain links TRBV29-1 to TRBJ2-7; a possible D gene is TRBD1 (5 bases). Trimming removed 4 bases from V and 3 bases from J, with 10 bases in between. The CDR3 is 12 amino acids. Germline loops: CDR1 SQVTM, CDR2 ANQGSEA.

The rearrangement links TRBV5-4 to TRBJ1-1, with a tentative D call TRBD1 (6 bases). Germline assignment: CDR1 SGHNT and CDR2 YYREEE (reference sequence). Trimming cost V 4 bases and J 6 bases, with 16 bases left between them. The CDR3 covers 14 residues. In nucleotides, the CDR3 is TGTGCCAGCAGCCAACAGGGCCTAGGGGCTGAAGCTTTCTTT. Protein: CASSQQGLGAEAFF.

This chain joins TRBV5-1 and TRBJ2-2; 12 bases line up with TRBD2. Trimming at V came to 0 bases and at J to 5 bases, leaving 5 bases not matched to a gene. The CDR3 consists of 17 residues. CDR1 is SGHRS and CDR2 is YFSETQ in the germline V gene. Written as DNA, the CDR3 is TGCGCCAGCAGCTTGGCCGGACTAGCGGGACGGACCGGGGAGCTGTTTTTT. Amino acid sequence: CASSLAGLAGRTGELFF.

V gene TRBV6-5 combines with J gene TRBJ2-1; 9 nucleotides line up with TRBD2. The CDR3 is 15 residues long. V lost 5 bases, J lost 4 bases, and 6 bases stayed unmatched. Looked up from germline, CDR1 is MNHEY and CDR2 is SVGAGI. CDR3 sequence: CASSARLAAYNEQFF. The DNA of the CDR3 is TGTGCCAGCAGTGCCCGACTAGCGGCGTACAATGAGCAGTTCTTC.

The chain links TRBV19 to TRBJ2-1, with 12 bases identical to TRBD2. In germline, CDR1 is LNHDA, CDR2 SQIVND (reference sequence). V lost 1 base to trimming and J lost 3 bases; unmatched junction nucleotides: 10. This CDR3 has 19 amino acids. CDR3 amino acids: CASSIGGASGRVHYNEQFF. DNA for the CDR3: TGTGCCAGTAGTATAGGGGGGGCTAGCGGGAGGGTTCACTACAATGAGCAGTTCTTC.

The CDR3 coding sequence is TGCGCCAGCAGCCGAAGTGGGCTCTCCTACGAGCAGTACTTC. Translation: CASSRSGLSYEQYF. The gene calls are TRBV5-1 and TRBJ2-7; D gene ambiguous. This CDR3 has 14 amino acids. V shed 4 bases and J shed 0 bases, with 11 bases lying between them. The germline V gene has CDR1 SGHRS and CDR2 YFSETQ.

This clone was seen only once. The rearrangement uses TRBV28 and TRBJ2-2; D unresolved. Germline CDR1 reads MDHEN; CDR2 reads SYDVKM. CDR3 length equals 12 residues. Trimming shortened V by 6 bases and J by 5 bases, and 7 bases separated the two germline ends. CDR3 in DNA: TGTGCCAGCAGAACACCTACCGGGGAGCTGTTTTTT. It is translated as CASRTPTGELFF.

Remarks on this clone: At one end the junction does not follow the germline gene, possibly because of a read error. The chain has TRBV5-5 and TRBJ1-3, with 7 bases identical to TRBD1. Per the germline V gene, CDR1 is SGHKS and CDR2 is YYEKEE (reference sequence). The CDR3 extends over 15 amino acids. The CDR3 sequence: CASSFKTGSGNTIYF. The CDR3 DNA sequence: TGTGCCAGTAGCTTTAAGACAGGGAGTGGAAACACCATATATTTT.

CDR3 loop: CASSIRGHEAFF. As DNA, the CDR3 is TGTGCCAGTAGTATTAGGGGACACGAAGCTTTCTTT. This chain connects TRBV19 to TRBJ1-1, with D possibly matching TRBD1 (6 bases). V was clipped by 3 bases and J by 8 bases, with 10 bases between them. Germline V gives CDR1 LNHDA, CDR2 SQIVND (reference sequence). This CDR3 contains 12 residues.